These 19 T cell receptor beta chains were all obtained from the same sample, sequenced in a study of T cell responses to AZD1222 COVID-19 vaccine. Only in-frame clones appear in the TCRdb table, and some are missing; sequencing was by immunoSEQ multiplex PCR. The sample comprises 90,000 to 130,000 clones, around 89% of which are singletons, and about 1.6% rests with the top ten. The specimen was peripheral blood, collected on day 0 of AZD1222 vaccination. These receptors all come from an adult in good health.

V is TRBV28 and J is TRBJ1-1; unclear D gene. The CDR3 has 16 residues. Germline V CDR1 and CDR2: MDHEN, SYDVKM. V was pared by 0 bases and J by 1 base, with 12 bases between. This CDR3 is CASSLWRRGANTEAFF. CDR3 coding DNA: TGTGCCAGCAGTTTATGGAGGAGAGGAGCGAACACTGAAGCTTTCTTT.

The J gene is TRBJ1-1, the V gene TRBV5-1, with D uncertain. The CDR3 runs 13 residues. Trimming took off 3 bases at V and 0 bases at J, with 6 bases between the two ends. Germline CDR1 is SGHRS and CDR2 is YFSETQ. CDR3 region: CASSSPMNTEAFF. In DNA, the CDR3 is TGCGCCAGCAGCTCACCGATGAACACTGAAGCTTTCTTT.

This sequence joins TRBV10-1 and TRBJ1-1, with D unclear. In germline, CDR1 is WNHNN, CDR2 SYGVQD (reference sequence). V gave up 4 bases and J gave up 4 bases, with 10 bases separating them. CDR3 length equals 13 residues. The CDR3 DNA follows: TGCGCCAGCAGTGGTAGCCCGTTCACTGAAGCTTTCTTT. Translation gives CASSGSPFTEAFF.

The chain joins TRBV4-1 to TRBJ1-3, with TRBD1 as a possible D gene (5 bases). V lost 5 bases to trimming and J lost 1 base, with 15 bases between them. Per the germline V gene, CDR1 is MGHRA and CDR2 is YSYEKL. The length of the CDR3 is 16 residues. DNA of the CDR3: TGCGCCAGCAGCTCCCGGGACGTAGGATCTGGAAACACCATATATTTT. As protein: CASSSRDVGSGNTIYF.

The chain combines TRBV5-1 with TRBJ2-1; no reliable D call. CDR1 and CDR2 (germline): SGHRS, YFSETQ. The CDR3 is made up of 12 amino acids. V dropped 1 base and J dropped 7 bases, with 6 bases sitting between them. The CDR3: CASSLKWNEQFF. The CDR3 DNA follows: TGCGCCAGCAGCTTGAAATGGAATGAGCAGTTCTTC.

This chain's CDR3 is CASSLGLKPTEAFF. The CDR3 DNA follows: TGTGCCAGCAGCCTAGGGCTTAAGCCCACTGAAGCTTTCTTT. The chain has TRBV7-8 and TRBJ1-1; D is uncertain. The CDR3 spans 14 residues. CDR1 and CDR2 from the germline V gene are SGHVS and FQNEAQ. V was pared by 5 bases and J by 4 bases, with 14 bases between.

This clone was counted between two and nine times. The V and J genes are TRBV6-1 and TRBJ2-7, with D possibly being TRBD2 (5 bases). Trimming removed 2 bases from V and 11 bases from J, with 22 bases in between. Germline CDR1 reads MNHNS; CDR2 reads SASEGT. This CDR3 has 15 residues. The DNA of the CDR3 is TGTGCCAGCAGTGAAAACACGATAACGACGGCCGGGGAGTACTTC. Protein sequence: CASSENTITTAGEYF.

Written as DNA, the CDR3 is TGTGCCAGCAGCTCTGGACAGGGAGTAGGGTACGGCTACACTGAAGCTTTCTTT. Encoded protein: CASSSGQGVGYGYTEAFF. V usage is TRBV13 and J usage is TRBJ1-1, with 8 bases aligning to TRBD1. With 4 bases clipped from V and 3 bases from J, the junction kept 16 bases outside the gene matches. The CDR3 is 18 residues long. Germline CDR1 is PRHDT and CDR2 is FYEKMQ (reference sequence). The whole variable domain, remainder taken from reference TRBV13 and TRBJ1-1, is AAGVIQSPRHLIKEKRETATLKCYPIPRHDTVYWYQQGPGQDPQFLISFYEKMQSDKGSIPDRFSAQQFSDYHSELNMSSLELGDSALYFCASSSGQGVGYGYTEAFFGQGTRLTVV.

The chain recombines TRBV6-5 with TRBJ1-2; D possibly corresponds to TRBD1 (5 bases). The CDR3 consists of 13 residues. V lost 5 bases and J 4 bases, leaving 11 bases between the germline ends. The germline gives CDR1 MNHEY, CDR2 SVGAGI. The CDR3 bases are TGTGCCAGCAGTAGAGGGGAGGCCTATGGCTACACCTTC. Translated: CASSRGEAYGYTF.

CDR3 in DNA: TGTGCCAGCAGTGAACGTCCGCCAGGGGCCAAAAACATTCAGTACTTC. This codes for CASSERPPGAKNIQYF. This chain links TRBV2 with TRBJ2-4; possible D gene TRBD1, 5 bases. Germline assignment: CDR1 SNHLY and CDR2 FYNNEI. V lost 2 bases, J lost 1 base, and 12 bases lay in between. The CDR3 covers 16 residues.

This chain's CDR3 is CASSQVPGTSPTYEQYF. CDR3 coding DNA: TGCGCCAGCAGCCAGGTTCCCGGGACTAGCCCAACCTACGAGCAGTACTTC. This chain uses TRBV4-1 with TRBJ2-7, with 9 bases that match TRBD2. Unmatched junction bases numbered 11, after V lost 3 bases and J lost 2 bases. The length of the CDR3 is 17 residues. From germline, CDR1 is MGHRA and CDR2 YSYEKL.

This chain links TRBV5-1 with TRBJ1-2; 9 positions agree with TRBD1. This CDR3 has 15 residues. The trim removed 4 bases at V and 2 bases at J, leaving 6 bases unmatched. From germline, CDR1 is SGHRS and CDR2 YFSETQ. The chain's CDR3 is CASSTRQGGNYGYTF. In DNA form, the CDR3 reads TGCGCCAGCAGCACCCGACAGGGGGGGAACTATGGCTACACCTTC.

This chain connects TRBV14 to TRBJ1-1; D ambiguous. The germline V gene has CDR1 SGHDN and CDR2 FVKESK. V lost 1 base and J 4 bases, leaving 7 bases between the germline ends. This CDR3 is 13 amino acids long. As DNA, the CDR3 is TGTGCCAGCAGCCAAGGCAGGACCACTGAAGCTTTCTTT. It translates to CASSQGRTTEAFF.

Here the CDR3 reads CATSWTGGSEAFF. The CDR3 DNA reads as TGCGCCACTTCCTGGACAGGGGGCTCTGAAGCTTTCTTT. The chain couples TRBV10-2 to TRBJ1-1; TRBD1 agrees at 11 bases. The V and J ends lost 10 bases and 6 bases, in that order; junction bases with no gene match: 7. This CDR3 region has 13 residues. Germline V gene lookup returns CDR1 WSHSY and CDR2 SAAADI.

This chain uses TRBV19 with TRBJ1-2; D unclear. The V gene lost 4 bases and the J gene lost 7 bases, with 10 bases spanning the gap. CDR3 length equals 12 residues. Germline V lookup: CDR1 LNHDA, CDR2 SQIVND (reference sequence). The CDR3 region is CASSSTLRGYTF. CDR3 DNA: TGTGCCAGTAGTAGTACCCTCCGTGGCTACACCTTC.

V gene TRBV7-2 combines with J gene TRBJ2-7, with 7 bases identical to TRBD1. This CDR3 has 15 amino acids. Unmatched junction bases numbered 2, after V lost 0 bases and J lost 0 bases. Germline V gene data show CDR1 as SGHTA and CDR2 as FQGNSA. This CDR3 reads CASSLAGTDSYEQYF. The CDR3 DNA sequence: TGTGCCAGCAGCTTAGCGGGGACAGACTCCTACGAGCAGTACTTC.

The chain couples TRBV9 to TRBJ1-6, with D hard to call. Germline-derived CDR1 and CDR2 are SGDLS and YYNGEE. V lost 0 bases to trimming and J lost 9 bases, with 19 bases between them. The CDR3 loop spans 17 amino acids. CDR3 bases: TGTGCCAGCAGCGTAGGTTCCGGAGGCGGGGTGGGTTCACCCCTCCACTTT. Encoded protein: CASSVGSGGGVGSPLHF.

The chain joins TRBV4-2 to TRBJ2-7, with 8 bases identical to TRBD2. Germline V gene lookup returns CDR1 LGHNA and CDR2 YNFKEQ. V gave up 6 bases and J gave up 6 bases; unmatched junction bases: 10. The CDR3 length is 14 residues. The CDR3 is CASSVMAGGGEQYF. CDR3 sequence (DNA): TGTGCCAGCAGTGTCATGGCGGGAGGAGGCGAGCAGTACTTC.

J is TRBJ2-1 and V is TRBV7-2; 11 bases are shared with TRBD2. From germline, CDR1 is SGHTA and CDR2 FQGNSA. This CDR3 region has 17 residues. With V trimmed by 5 bases and J by 4 bases, 10 bases remained unmatched. CDR3 sequence reads: CASSPQPTSGAYNEQFF. CDR3 DNA sequence: TGTGCCAGCAGCCCGCAGCCGACTAGCGGGGCTTACAATGAGCAGTTCTTC. The variable domain in full, with the rest retrieved from reference TRBV7-2 and TRBJ2-1, is GAGVSQSPSNKVTEKGKDVELRCDPISGHTALYWYRQSLGQGLEFLIYFQGNSAPDKSGLPSDRFSAERTGGSVSTLTIQRTQQEDSAVYLCASSPQPTSGAYNEQFFGPGTRLTVL.